The TCR beta chain under discussion was sequenced for a study of blood T cell repertoires in COVID-19. Study at large: Whether acute or convalescent, the COVID-19 samples came from the United States, Italy and Spain.

Methods used by the authors: Using reference gene primer amplification, nucleated cell counts were estimated. Clones were sequenced by immunoSEQ multiplex PCR, and TCRdb holds only the in-frame ones, with some missing. V and J calls and clone size are those listed in that table; D and trimming were worked out from the DNA. Of about 170,000 clones listed, approximately 84% are singletons. The CDR3 is 17 residues long. V lost 0 bases, J lost 1 base, and 16 bases lay in between. Looked up from germline, CDR1 is SGHDT and CDR2 is YYEEEE. The origin of this receptor is a woman aged 80 or older with COVID-19, enrolled during active disease. The sequenced material came from peripheral blood. The chain employs TRBV5-6 and TRBJ1-1; perhaps TRBD1 as D (5 bases). CDR3 DNA: TGTGCCAGCAGCTTGGTAGGCGGGGTAGGGGAGAACACTGAAGCTTTCTTT. It translates to CASSLVGGVGENTEAFF.